These 18 T cell receptor beta chains were sequenced from one sample in a study of cytomegalovirus exposure and HLA in healthy donors (dated by TCRdb to about 2017). Library creation used the immunoSEQ multiplex PCR assay. The multiplex PCR relied on a mix of 60 forward primers for TCR Vbeta segments and 13 reverse primers for TCR Jbeta segments. TCRdb holds this immuneACCESS table with in-frame rearrangements only. Some clones are missing; in checked studies, unresolved V genes explain under half, and the rest has no known cause. A total of 200,000 to 250,000 clones appear in this sample, under 80% of them only once. The ten largest clones take up roughly 2% of the sample. The sample comprised PBMCs. Source of these receptors: a woman aged 25-40 years in good health and CMV-seronegative.

The CDR3 coding sequence is TGTGCCAGCAGCGCCCAGGACAGGGGGCAGGCTAATGAAAAACTGTTTTTT. Amino acid sequence: CASSAQDRGQANEKLFF. The chain is built from TRBV7-8 and TRBJ1-4, with TRBD1 matching 11 bases. There are 17 residues in the CDR3. The trim removed 5 bases at V and 3 bases at J, leaving 8 bases unmatched. Germline CDR1 reads SGHVS; CDR2 reads FQNEAQ. Based on the CDR3 plus reference TRBV7-8 and TRBJ1-4, the full variable domain is GAGVSQSPRYKVAKRGQDVALRCDPISGHVSLFWYQQALGQGPEFLTYFQNEAQLDKSGLPSDRFFAERPEGSVSTLKIQRTQQEDSAVYLCASSAQDRGQANEKLFFGSGTQLSVL.

CDR3 region: CASSLSGLSSYEQYF. As DNA, the CDR3 is TGTGCCAGCAGCTTGAGCGGGTTGAGCTCCTACGAGCAGTACTTC. This rearrangement joins TRBV5-6 to TRBJ2-7, with D maybe TRBD2 (6 bases). Deletions cut 1 base from V and 0 bases from J, with 11 bases between. Germline CDR1 SGHDT, CDR2 YYEEEE. This CDR3 contains 15 residues.

This clone was detected only once. The V gene is TRBV11-2, the J gene TRBJ1-3; D unclear. The V gene's germline CDR1 is SGHAT and CDR2 FQNNGV. Trimming took off 5 bases at V and 5 bases at J, with 13 bases between the two ends. CDR3 length: 14 amino acids. The CDR3 DNA is TGTGCCAGCAGCCCCGGGGAAGGGAGAAACACCATATATTTT. Protein: CASSPGEGRNTIYF.

The chain is built from TRBV29-1 and TRBJ1-2; 7 bases are a match to TRBD1. The germline V gene has CDR1 SQVTM and CDR2 ANQGSEA. After removal of 6 bases from V and 8 bases from J, the junction contained 12 bases not matched to a gene. CDR3 size: 13 residues. CDR3 sequence (DNA): TGCAGCGTCCCCCCCTCCGACAGGGAAGGCTACACCTTC. Residues: CSVPPSDREGYTF.

V gene TRBV5-1 combines with J gene TRBJ2-7, with D possibly being TRBD2 (5 bases). The V gene lost 0 bases and the J gene lost 4 bases, with 5 bases spanning the gap. This CDR3 has 12 amino acids. From germline, CDR1 is SGHRS and CDR2 YFSETQ. The CDR3, as DNA: TGCGCCAGCAGCTTGGGAGGGTACGAGCAGTACTTC. This codes for CASSLGGYEQYF.

The V gene is TRBV6-1, the J gene TRBJ1-2; D is ambiguous. CDR3 length: 16 residues. V lost 0 bases to trimming and J lost 0 bases, with 11 bases between them. The germline CDR1 and CDR2 sequences are MNHNS and SASEGT. In DNA form, the CDR3 reads TGTGCCAGCAGTGAAGCAGGTACGGGAGCTAACTATGGCTACACCTTC. Translated, it gives CASSEAGTGANYGYTF.

The CDR3 loop is CAIRETGGYSEAFF. The CDR3 DNA is TGTGCCATCAGGGAGACAGGGGGCTATTCTGAAGCTTTCTTT. The J gene is TRBJ1-1, the V gene TRBV10-3; 10 nucleotides line up with TRBD1. The V and J ends lost 6 bases and 6 bases, in that order; junction bases with no gene match: 7. Germline V lookup: CDR1 ENHRY, CDR2 SYGVKD. This CDR3 is 14 amino acids long.

The rearrangement uses TRBV7-9 and TRBJ2-7, with 9 bases identical to TRBD2. The CDR3 runs 15 residues. The V and J ends lost 1 base and 5 bases, in that order; junction bases with no gene match: 6. Germline V gives CDR1 SEHNR, CDR2 FQNEAQ (reference sequence). In DNA, the CDR3 is TGTGCCAGCAGCTTAGTTAGCGGGAGTATCGACGAGCAGTACTTC. This encodes CASSLVSGSIDEQYF.

V gene TRBV5-6 combines with J gene TRBJ2-7; 12 nucleotides agree with TRBD2. The length of the CDR3 is 16 residues. The junction had 5 bases not matched to a gene; V was cut back by 0 bases and J by 4 bases. Germline values: CDR1 SGHDT, CDR2 YYEEEE. The CDR3 bases are TGTGCCAGCAGCTTGGTGCTAGCGGGAGGGCCATACGAGCAGTACTTC. It is translated as CASSLVLAGGPYEQYF.

This clone was seen only a few times. The chain has TRBV29-1 and TRBJ1-1; the match to TRBD1 covers 7 bases. CDR1 is SQVTM, CDR2 ANQGSEA, per germline. V was clipped by 7 bases and J by 3 bases; unmatched bases: 8. This CDR3 is built from 13 residues. The CDR3 loop is CSAIQGQHTEAFF. In nucleotides, the CDR3 is TGCAGCGCCATCCAGGGACAGCACACTGAAGCTTTCTTT. The whole variable domain, remainder taken from reference TRBV29-1 and TRBJ1-1, is SAVISQKPSRDICQRGTSLTIQCQVDSQVTMMFWYRQQPGQSLTLIATANQGSEATYESGFVIDKFPISRPNLTFSTLTVSNMSPEDSSIYLCSAIQGQHTEAFFGQGTRLTVV.

The chain combines TRBV5-6 with TRBJ1-1; D is unresolved. The CDR3 runs to 14 residues. V was clipped by 1 base and J by 2 bases, with 9 bases between them. Germline V gene sequence: CDR1 SGHDT, CDR2 YYEEEE. The CDR3 loop reads CASSLRQVNTEAFF. The DNA for the CDR3 is TGTGCCAGCAGCTTGAGGCAGGTAAACACTGAAGCTTTCTTT.

This clone was found once. This chain links TRBV18 with TRBJ2-3, with D tentatively TRBD2 (6 bases). The length of the CDR3 is 17 residues. Germline V lookup: CDR1 KGHSH, CDR2 LQKENI. The ends were cut back, 2 bases at V and 1 base at J, with 16 bases in the middle. The CDR3 DNA follows: TGTGCCAGCTCACCATCCAGGGTCCAGCGGGGCACAGATACGCAGTATTTT. This sequence encodes CASSPSRVQRGTDTQYF. Looking up the rest from reference TRBV18 and TRBJ2-3 gives the full variable domain: NAGVMQNPRHLVRRRGQEARLRCSPMKGHSHVYWYRQLPEEGLKFMVYLQKENIIDESGMPKERFSAEFPKEGPSILRIQQVVRGDSAAYFCASSPSRVQRGTDTQYFGPGTRLTVL.

This clone was seen once. The chain recombines TRBV20-1 with TRBJ1-2; tentatively, D is TRBD1 (6 bases). The V and J ends lost 5 bases and 7 bases respectively, with 8 bases between them. Germline values: CDR1 DFQATT, CDR2 SNEGSKA (reference sequence). This CDR3 has 10 residues. CDR3 DNA sequence: TGCAGTGCTCAACAGGGTGGCTACACCTTC. As protein: CSAQQGGYTF.

The V call is TRBV7-6, the J call TRBJ2-1; TRBD2 might be the D (6 bases). Germline V gives CDR1 SGHVS, CDR2 FNYEAQ. Trimming cost V 5 bases and J 6 bases, with 17 bases left between them. The CDR3 loop spans 15 amino acids. This chain's CDR3 is CASSPSGGEVNEQFF. The CDR3 DNA sequence: TGTGCCAGCAGCCCGTCTGGCGGGGAGGTCAATGAGCAGTTCTTC.

The V gene is TRBV29-1, the J gene TRBJ2-1, with D hard to call. Germline V gene data show CDR1 as SQVTM and CDR2 as ANQGSEA. The CDR3 totals 10 residues. V was trimmed by 7 bases and J by 5 bases, leaving 6 bases between them. The CDR3 coding sequence is TGCAGCGGGGCCAACAATGAGCAGTTCTTC. Its translation is CSGANNEQFF.

For this clone: Germline is not matched at one junction end, which may reflect a read error. The chain combines TRBV7-9 with TRBJ1-1; 8 positions agree with TRBD1. Germline V CDR1 and CDR2: SEHNR, FQNEAQ (reference sequence). The CDR3 totals 16 residues. The CDR3 nucleotides read TGTTCCAGCAGCGAACGACAGGGGTCTATGAACACTGAAGCTTTCTTT. Protein: CSSSERQGSMNTEAFF.

The gene calls are TRBV15 and TRBJ2-7; D is ambiguous. Trimming pared 1 base from V and 2 bases from J, leaving 12 bases between. The CDR3 sequence is 15 residues long. CDR1 and CDR2 (germline): LNHNV, YYDKDF (reference sequence). The CDR3 DNA is TGTGCCACCAGCAGAGGATCCGATCGGGCCTACGAGCAGTACTTC. It is translated as CATSRGSDRAYEQYF.

This chain connects TRBV18 to TRBJ1-1, with 7 bases that match TRBD1. Germline values: CDR1 KGHSH, CDR2 LQKENI. V shed 1 base and J 4 bases; nucleotides not matched to a gene: 6. The CDR3 consists of 15 residues. The chain's CDR3 is CASSPLQGDGTEAFF. CDR3 coding DNA: TGTGCCAGCTCACCACTTCAGGGGGACGGCACTGAAGCTTTCTTT.